This is a list of T cell receptor beta chains from one sample in a study of OX40 agonist ivuxolimab in advanced cancers. Produced via immunoSEQ multiplex PCR; TCRdb's table is partial and in-frame only. The data contain around 6,700 clones, roughly 80% of them singletons. This sample comprised CD4+ or CD8+ T cells sorted from blood, obtained in a trial of the OX40 agonist ivuxolimab. Source of these receptors: an adult with an advanced solid tumor such as melanoma, head and neck, liver or kidney cancer. The conserved cysteine and the conserved F or W are not part of the CDR3 here. The D gene is left open where the match is weak.

J gene | D gene | V gene | CDR3 protein
TRBJ2-3 | - | TRBV28 | ASSGVLTDTQY
TRBJ2-3 | TRBD2 | TRBV7-9 | ASSSSGRASLEGRDTQY
TRBJ1-2 | - | TRBV5-5 | ASSLLQDSLDGYT
TRBJ1-1 | - | TRBV28 | ASSGALNTEAF
TRBJ2-2 | TRBD2 | TRBV7-9 | ASSPRTSGANTGELF
TRBJ2-7 | TRBD2 | TRBV4-2 | ASSQTSGDSYEQY
TRBJ2-3 | TRBD2 | TRBV10-3 | AISESPGSGRTDTQY
TRBJ2-2 | TRBD1 | TRBV27 | ASQLLDRVNTGELF
TRBJ1-4 | TRBD1 | TRBV5-6 | ASSSPGTGVEKLF
TRBJ2-1 | - | TRBV11-2 | ASSSSRGPNYNEQF
TRBJ2-1 | - | TRBV7-3 | ASSLRGPSYNEQF
TRBJ2-7 | TRBD1 | TRBV6-5 | ASGTGRVSYEQY